This is a list of T cell receptor beta chains from one sample in a study of cytomegalovirus exposure and HLA in healthy donors. Clones were sequenced by immunoSEQ multiplex PCR, and TCRdb holds only the in-frame ones, with some missing. Among over 30,000 clones listed, around 70% were seen once. The material sequenced was PBMCs. These receptors all come from a man in his forties in good health and CMV-seropositive. The CDR3 runs from the conserved cysteine through the conserved F or W. Fields, in order: J gene, V gene, CDR3 protein.

>TRBJ2-3|TRBV29-1
CSVAYTGGVTDTQYF
>TRBJ2-7|TRBV11-2
CASSLGDRAVDF
>TRBJ1-2|TRBV6-5
CASTRLGQGLSYTF
>TRBJ2-3|TRBV5-1
CASSLARVARTDTQYF
>TRBJ2-3|TRBV5-1
CASSSLSGSTDTQYF
>TRBJ2-5|TRBV29-1
CSVGSQGALETQYF
>TRBJ2-6|TRBV2
CAREGSTGANVLTF
>TRBJ1-2|TRBV29-1
CSVGWGGDGYTF
>TRBJ2-1|TRBV14
CASSQDPTGRSQFNEQFF
>TRBJ1-4|TRBV7-2
CASSMGGSAITTNEKLFF
>TRBJ1-1|TRBV11-3
CASSSQGNTEAFF
>TRBJ2-2|TRBV7-8
CASRGGAHGELFF
>TRBJ2-7|TRBV29-1
CSARTGNPTYEQYF
>TRBJ2-3|TRBV18
CASSPGGPGTDTQYF
>TRBJ1-5|TRBV6-5
CASRGGGGGNQPQHF
>TRBJ2-1|TRBV7-2
CASSSDSGGADEQFF
>TRBJ1-5|TRBV18
CASSPGPNQPQHF
>TRBJ2-7|TRBV9
CASSVGTPSYEQYF
>TRBJ2-2|TRBV7-8
CASSLRGQSNTGELFF
>TRBJ1-1|TRBV5-5
CASSFRRGQGTEAFF
>TRBJ1-4|TRBV7-9
CASSSDSSREKLFF
>TRBJ2-3|TRBV19
CASSIGDYSTDTQYF
>TRBJ2-5|TRBV4-2
CASSQDPGGEEGETQYF
>TRBJ1-1|TRBV11-3
CASSLDRAEAFF
>TRBJ2-6|TRBV5-1
CASSPTSSAGANVLTF
>TRBJ2-3|TRBV7-2
CAGGTASTDTQYF
>TRBJ2-7|TRBV6-5
CASTGLAGAYEQYF
>TRBJ2-2|TRBV7-6
CASSLVSGGARTGELFF